This section outlines one T cell receptor (beta chain) sequence together with its context. Its target is not known. These data come from a study of cytomegalovirus exposure and HLA in healthy donors. Produced via immunoSEQ multiplex PCR; TCRdb's table is partial and in-frame only. Of about 150,000 clones listed, around 83% are singletons. The CDR3 length is 15 residues. V lost 3 bases and J 7 bases, leaving 13 bases between the germline ends. The germline V gene encodes CDR1 MNHNS and CDR2 SASEGT. Study-wide points: Subsequent analysis found a tendency for first-cohort TCR clusters to co-occur within the approximately 130 validation repertoires.

J is TRBJ1-6 and V is TRBV6-1, with D maybe TRBD1 (5 bases). The sequence was collected from a human donor in good health. What was sequenced was PBMCs. The CDR3 region has the DNA TGTGCCAGCAGTGAGTGGGGCAGAATGAATTCACCCCTCCACTTT. Translating it yields CASSEWGRMNSPLHF.